This T cell receptor beta chain was sequenced during a study of T cells expressing NK-cell markers. Study findings and constraints: No clear determination of HCMV specificity was made for expanded NKG2C+ T cell clones. The study found these clonotypes also leading the CD3+CD56-NKG2C+ fraction in several donors. Dominant NKG2C+ clonotypes in a handful of donors made up roughly 1.0-7.0% of CD8+ T cells.

From its re-call of the 5' RACE reads, TCRdb lists each CDR3 protein once, without DNA. This sample carries some 340,000 distinct CDR3 sequences, with 5.2% going to the ten biggest clones. The CDR3 length is 15 residues. Germline V gene lookup returns CDR1 SGHDN and CDR2 FVKESK. As for this clonotype: The target antigen is unknown.

This receptor was identified in a man aged 18-75 years in good health. The specimen sequenced was blood T cells: a sorted CD56 or NKG2C T cell subset, CD4+ or CD8+ T cells, or bulk PBMC T cells (not recorded which). The J gene is TRBJ2-1, the V gene TRBV14; TCRdb picks TRBD1, but there is no DNA to check that call. The CDR3 loop is CASSQMKQGLGEQFF.